Below, 30 T cell receptor beta chains from the same sample are listed, as sequenced in a study of monozygotic twins with cystic fibrosis. Produced via immunoSEQ multiplex PCR; TCRdb's table is partial and in-frame only. The data hold 34,000 or so clones, with roughly nine tenths observed a single time. Sample: blood. Receptors originate from a girl under 10 years old with cystic fibrosis.

The chain combines TRBV27 with TRBJ2-3, with 12 bases aligning to TRBD2. This CDR3 contains 15 residues. The trim removed 2 bases at V and 3 bases at J, leaving 0 bases unmatched. CDR1 and CDR2 (germline): MNHEY, SMNVEV (reference sequence). The CDR3, as DNA: TGTGCCAGCAGTTTAGGGACTAGCGGGACAGATACGCAGTATTTT. It yields the protein CASSLGTSGTDTQYF.

The chain joins TRBV10-2 to TRBJ1-1; weak D call: TRBD1 (5 bases). The CDR3 covers 13 residues. In germline, CDR1 is WSHSY, CDR2 SAAADI. Trimming cost V 6 bases and J 0 bases, with 8 bases left between them. The CDR3 reads CASSGTLNTEAFF. DNA of the CDR3: TGCGCCAGCAGCGGGACTTTGAACACTGAAGCTTTCTTT.

J is TRBJ2-1 and V is TRBV6-1; D could derive from TRBD1 or TRBD2 (5 bases each). This CDR3 spans 13 amino acids. Trimming left V 0 bases short and J 6 bases short, with 6 bases between. Germline V lookup: CDR1 MNHNS, CDR2 SASEGT. The CDR3 region is CASSEARGNEQFF. The CDR3 DNA follows: TGTGCCAGCAGTGAAGCGAGGGGCAATGAGCAGTTCTTC.

The V and J genes are TRBV5-6 and TRBJ2-1; TRBD1 or TRBD2 may be the D gene (6 bases each). V lost 4 bases and J lost 8, with 16 bases in between. The CDR3 is 14 residues long. In germline, CDR1 is SGHDT, CDR2 YYEEEE. CDR3 DNA: TGTGCCAGCAGCCACCTGACTAGGGGGGATGAGCAGTTCTTC. This encodes CASSHLTRGDEQFF. The variable domain in full, completed from reference TRBV5-6 and TRBJ2-1, reads DAGVTQSPTHLIKTRGQQVTLRCSPKSGHDTVSWYQQALGQGPQFIFQYYEEEERQRGNFPDRFSGHQFPNYSSELNVNALLLGDSALYLCASSHLTRGDEQFFGPGTRLTVL.

V and J are TRBV6-5 and TRBJ1-2, with a tentative D call TRBD1 (5 bases). Germline values: CDR1 MNHEY, CDR2 SVGAGI. The CDR3 has 13 residues. Trimming pared 6 bases from V and 8 bases from J, leaving 16 bases between. The CDR3 nucleotides are TGTGCCAGCAGCTGGGGACTCCAAGGAGGCTACACCTTC. Translation: CASSWGLQGGYTF.

The chain has TRBV5-7 and TRBJ2-5, with D perhaps matching TRBD2 (5 bases). TRBV5-7 is assigned to the ORF class and has an uncertain function. V lost 6 bases to trimming and J lost 7 bases, with 7 bases between them. This CDR3 is 10 amino acids long. The CDR3 DNA sequence: TGTGCCAGCACTCGGGGGACCCAGTACTTC. Translation gives CASTRGTQYF.

This chain connects TRBV15 to TRBJ1-4; 7 nucleotides match TRBD1. CDR1 is LNHNV, CDR2 YYDKDF, per germline (reference sequence). The CDR3 length is 14 residues. Trimming at V came to 3 bases and at J to 8 bases, leaving 6 bases not matched to a gene. The DNA for the CDR3 is TGTGCCACCAGCAGTAAAACAGGGGTGGAAAAACTGTTTTTT. Protein sequence: CATSSKTGVEKLFF.

The chain couples TRBV28 to TRBJ1-2; D is possibly TRBD1 (6 bases). V was pared by 5 bases and J by 4 bases, with 11 bases between. The germline V gene has CDR1 MDHEN and CDR2 SYDVKM. The CDR3 loop spans 13 amino acids. This CDR3 is CASSTKQGYGYTF. In DNA form, the CDR3 reads TGTGCCAGCAGTACAAAACAGGGCTATGGCTACACCTTC.

This chain links TRBV30 with TRBJ2-5; D ambiguous. In germline, CDR1 is GTSNPN, CDR2 SVGIG (reference sequence). The V end was cut by 2 bases, the J end by 4 bases, with 5 bases between. This CDR3 region has 11 residues. The CDR3 loop reads CAWSMAETQYF. CDR3 nucleotide sequence: TGTGCCTGGAGTATGGCAGAGACCCAGTACTTC.

The chain recombines TRBV18 with TRBJ1-6, with D tentatively TRBD1 (5 bases). The CDR3 consists of 23 residues. V gave up 2 bases and J gave up 0 bases, with 29 bases separating them. Per the germline V gene, CDR1 is KGHSH and CDR2 is LQKENI. The CDR3 loop reads CASSPNRRPIVTYVSSYNSPLHF. The CDR3 coding sequence is TGTGCCAGCTCACCAAACAGGCGCCCTATTGTTACGTACGTTAGCTCCTATAATTCACCCCTCCACTTT.

V is TRBV5-6 and J is TRBJ2-1, with TRBD1 matching over 8 bases. This CDR3 region has 15 residues. V dropped 0 bases and J dropped 5; count of bases not matched to a gene: 4. Germline lookup yields CDR1 SGHDT and CDR2 YYEEEE. The CDR3 protein is CASSLAQGANNEQFF. The CDR3 DNA follows: TGTGCCAGCAGCTTGGCTCAGGGGGCGAACAATGAGCAGTTCTTC.

In DNA, the CDR3 is TGTGCCAGCAGCTTTGCTATACCCCCCGGCTACAATGAGCAGTTCTTC. Translated, it gives CASSFAIPPGYNEQFF. This rearrangement joins TRBV7-2 to TRBJ2-1; no reliable D call. The ends were cut back, 3 bases at V and 3 bases at J, with 15 bases in the middle. This CDR3 region has 16 residues. Germline CDR1 SGHTA, CDR2 FQGNSA.

There are a few counts of this clone. V gene TRBV4-2 combines with J gene TRBJ1-1; no clear D. CDR3 length equals 12 residues. V lost 1 base, J lost 1 base, and 1 base lay in between. Per germline, CDR1 LGHNA and CDR2 YNFKEQ. The CDR3 DNA sequence: TGTGCCAGCAGCCAAGCGAACACTGAAGCTTTCTTT. Amino acid sequence: CASSQANTEAFF.

The V and J genes are TRBV9 and TRBJ1-1, with D possibly TRBD1 on 6 matching bases. Trimming left V 1 base short and J 1 base short, with 14 bases between. The CDR3 is 16 residues long. Germline V CDR1 and CDR2: SGDLS, YYNGEE. This CDR3 reads CASSVNGGGRNTEAFF. The CDR3, as DNA: TGTGCCAGCAGCGTAAATGGTGGGGGGCGGAACACTGAAGCTTTCTTT.

CDR3 sequence: CASSERGDPSNQPQHF. In DNA, the CDR3 is TGTGCCAGCAGTGAAAGGGGGGACCCGAGCAATCAGCCCCAGCATTTT. This chain links TRBV6-1 with TRBJ1-5, with D tentatively TRBD1 (6 bases). This CDR3 spans 16 amino acids. The V and J ends lost 2 bases and 1 base respectively, with 12 bases between them. Germline V gives CDR1 MNHNS, CDR2 SASEGT.

The genes are TRBV5-1 and TRBJ2-1; D gene ambiguous. This CDR3 spans 13 amino acids. Trimming removed 9 bases at V and 8 bases at J, with 18 bases between. Germline V gene sequence: CDR1 SGHRS, CDR2 YFSETQ. The CDR3 is CATSLESIHEQFF. CDR3 in DNA: TGCGCCACCTCGCTAGAATCTATCCATGAGCAGTTCTTC.

The chain joins TRBV6-5 to TRBJ1-1, with D tentatively TRBD1 (6 bases). Germline CDR1 and CDR2: MNHEY and SVGAGI. Trimming took off 2 bases at V and 6 bases at J, with 10 bases between the two ends. The CDR3 is 13 residues long. The CDR3 DNA is TGTGCCAGCAGTTACACACAGGGAGCTGAAGCTTTCTTT. This gives the protein CASSYTQGAEAFF.

The rearrangement joins TRBV28 to TRBJ2-7, with 8 bases lining up with TRBD2. From germline, CDR1 is MDHEN and CDR2 SYDVKM. Germline trimming cut 4 bases from V and 7 bases from J; bases unmatched to any gene: 12. The CDR3 spans 15 residues. The CDR3 sequence is CASSYNEGLAREQYF. CDR3 DNA: TGTGCCAGCAGTTATAATGAAGGACTAGCTAGGGAGCAGTACTTC.

V and J are TRBV7-9 and TRBJ1-4, with a tentative D call TRBD1 (6 bases). From germline, CDR1 is SEHNR and CDR2 FQNEAQ (reference sequence). V lost 5 bases and J 3 bases, leaving 13 bases between the germline ends. The CDR3 has 15 amino acids. The CDR3 DNA follows: TGTGCCAGCAGCACCCACAGGGTTGCTAATGAAAAACTGTTTTTT. Its translation: CASSTHRVANEKLFF.

The count of this clone is one. The rearrangement uses TRBV5-1 and TRBJ2-5; 11 nucleotides line up with TRBD2. The CDR3 has 16 amino acids. Losses at the gene ends were 3 bases for V and 2 bases for J; bases not matched to a gene: 6. From germline, CDR1 is SGHRS and CDR2 YFSETQ. This chain's CDR3 is CASSSGLAGIQETQYF. The CDR3 nucleotides are TGCGCCAGCAGCTCCGGACTAGCGGGTATACAAGAGACCCAGTACTTC.

This sequence joins TRBV27 and TRBJ1-1; perhaps TRBD1 as D (5 bases). Germline assignment: CDR1 MNHEY and CDR2 SMNVEV (reference sequence). The CDR3 is made up of 14 amino acids. V lost 6 bases and J lost 1, with 12 bases in between. This CDR3 reads CASSVQGENTEAFF. The CDR3 nucleotides are TGTGCCAGCAGCGTTCAGGGTGAGAACACTGAAGCTTTCTTT.

The chain employs TRBV19 and TRBJ1-5, with TRBD1 as a possible D gene (5 bases). Between the trimmed V and J ends, which lost 6 bases and 3 bases, there was a span of 27 bases. This CDR3 has 19 residues. From germline, CDR1 is LNHDA and CDR2 SQIVND (reference sequence). CDR3 loop: CASRNPGVRQSQINQPQHF. The CDR3 DNA sequence: TGTGCCAGTAGAAACCCCGGCGTCCGACAGTCCCAGATCAATCAGCCCCAGCATTTT. Together with reference TRBV19 and TRBJ1-5, the CDR3 gives the full variable domain: DGGITQSPKYLFRKEGQNVTLSCEQNLNHDAMYWYRQDPGQGLRLIYYSQIVNDFQKGDIAEGYSVSREKKESFPLTVTSAQKNPTAFYLCASRNPGVRQSQINQPQHFGDGTRLSIL.

V and J are TRBV7-2 and TRBJ1-2; 7 positions match TRBD1. Germline V gene data show CDR1 as SGHTA and CDR2 as FQGNSA. V dropped 2 bases and J dropped 6; count of bases not matched to a gene: 6. This CDR3 comprises 14 residues. As DNA, the CDR3 is TGTGCCAGCAGCTTATTAGGGACAGCTAATGGCTACACCTTC. Its protein is CASSLLGTANGYTF.

This chain joins TRBV2 and TRBJ2-7; TRBD1 is a possible D gene (6 bases). Germline CDR1 reads SNHLY; CDR2 reads FYNNEI. The length of the CDR3 is 13 residues. Trimming left V 10 bases short and J 0 bases short, with 13 bases between. The CDR3 loop reads CAIDRPSSYEQYF. DNA for the CDR3: TGTGCCATCGACAGGCCGAGCTCCTACGAGCAGTACTTC.

CDR3 coding DNA: TGCGCCAGCAGCCAAGAGTTAACACCGGAAGCTAACTATGGCTACACCTTC. Translating it yields CASSQELTPEANYGYTF. The rearrangement links TRBV4-3 to TRBJ1-2, with unresolved D. Trimming removed 0 bases at V and 0 bases at J, with 14 bases between. The CDR3 has 17 amino acids. Looked up from germline, CDR1 is LGHNA and CDR2 is YSLEER.

The chain has TRBV2 and TRBJ1-2, with D uncertain. Trimming pared 4 bases from V and 0 bases from J, leaving 9 bases between. The CDR3 is made up of 14 amino acids. Per the germline V gene, CDR1 is SNHLY and CDR2 is FYNNEI. This CDR3 is CASSAYTTNYGYTF. For the CDR3, the DNA is TGTGCCAGCAGTGCGTACACTACTAACTATGGCTACACCTTC.

CDR3 nucleotide sequence: TGCAGCGTTGAAGGCAGAACTAATACCTACAATGAGCAGTTCTTC. Amino acids: CSVEGRTNTYNEQFF. The chain has TRBV29-1 and TRBJ2-1; D gene uncertain. This CDR3 is built from 15 residues. Germline V gene lookup returns CDR1 SQVTM and CDR2 ANQGSEA. The V end was cut by 1 base, the J end by 2 bases, with 12 bases between.

The V and J genes are TRBV5-1 and TRBJ1-4, with 9 bases aligning to TRBD1. The CDR3 spans 16 residues. Germline lookup yields CDR1 SGHRS and CDR2 YFSETQ. V lost 4 bases and J lost 8; bases outside the gene matches: 12. The CDR3 DNA is TGCGCCAGCAGCCCCGACGCCTGGACAGGGGAAGAAAAACTGTTTTTT. Translation: CASSPDAWTGEEKLFF.

The chain is built from TRBV19 and TRBJ2-3; weak D call: TRBD2 (6 bases). This CDR3 comprises 13 residues. Germline V gene data show CDR1 as LNHDA and CDR2 as SQIVND (reference sequence). The V end was cut by 8 bases, the J end by 1 base, with 10 bases between. CDR3 region: CASFGGGTDTQYF. As DNA, the CDR3 is TGTGCCAGTTTCGGGGGAGGCACAGATACGCAGTATTTT. The full variable domain, in which reference TRBV19 and TRBJ2-3 provide the parts outside the CDR3, is DGGITQSPKYLFRKEGQNVTLSCEQNLNHDAMYWYRQDPGQGLRLIYYSQIVNDFQKGDIAEGYSVSREKKESFPLTVTSAQKNPTAFYLCASFGGGTDTQYFGPGTRLTVL.

The CDR3 spells CASSRGLAQYF. The CDR3 DNA reads as TGTGCCAGCAGCAGGGGGCTGGCCCAGTACTTC. The chain combines TRBV6-5 with TRBJ2-5; 8 bases are shared with TRBD1. The CDR3 extends over 11 amino acids. With V trimmed by 6 bases and J by 9 bases, 3 bases remained unmatched. Germline V gene sequence: CDR1 MNHEY, CDR2 SVGAGI.